These 10 T cell receptor beta chains were all obtained from the same sample, sequenced in a study of long-term antiretroviral therapy in people with HIV. They ran version v3.0 of the immunoSEQ assay at survey level. The table came from immunoSEQ multiplex PCR; TCRdb's copy has only in-frame clones and leaves some out. Here the sample spans just under 35,000 clones, approximately 81% being singletons. The sample in question was unsorted PBMCs, obtained roughly 2.9 years before starting antiretroviral therapy. The origin of the receptors is a woman aged 25 to 39 with HIV.

V is TRBV6-4 and J is TRBJ1-2, with D possibly matching TRBD1 (5 bases). Germline V CDR1 and CDR2: MRHNA, SNTAGT. The CDR3 totals 12 residues. With 3 bases removed from V and 8 bases from J, the gap between germline ends came to 10 bases. CDR3 sequence: CASSETGRGYTF. In nucleotides, the CDR3 is TGTGCCAGCAGTGAGACGGGACGCGGCTACACCTTC.

The chain joins TRBV5-1 to TRBJ1-1; 9 bases match TRBD1. Germline V gene sequence: CDR1 SGHRS, CDR2 YFSETQ. V dropped 0 bases and J dropped 6; count of bases not matched to a gene: 3. This CDR3 spans 14 amino acids. The CDR3 DNA is TGCGCCAGCAGCTTGGCCGGGACAGGGTCTGAAGCTTTCTTT. Protein sequence: CASSLAGTGSEAFF. The full variable domain, rest sourced from reference TRBV5-1 and TRBJ1-1, is KAGVTQTPRYLIKTRGQQVTLSCSPISGHRSVSWYQQTPGQGLQFLFEYFSETQRNKGNFPGRFSGRQFSNSRSEMNVSTLELGDSALYLCASSLAGTGSEAFFGQGTRLTVV.

This chain connects TRBV19 to TRBJ1-1, with D perhaps matching TRBD1 (6 bases). Germline loops: CDR1 LNHDA, CDR2 SQIVND (reference sequence). The V and J ends lost 6 bases and 6 bases respectively, with 17 bases between them. This CDR3 comprises 14 residues. The CDR3, as DNA: TGTGCCAGTAGCTCTGCCGGGGGGCATCCTGAAGCTTTCTTT. This sequence encodes CASSSAGGHPEAFF.

The rearrangement joins TRBV15 to TRBJ2-3, with D perhaps TRBD2 (5 bases). Trimming stripped 1 base from V and 4 bases from J, with 12 bases between. The CDR3 loop spans 15 amino acids. Germline V gives CDR1 LNHNV, CDR2 YYDKDF (reference sequence). Here the CDR3 DNA reads TGTGCCACCAGCAGAGCTACCGACTACCCAGATACGCAGTATTTT. It encodes CATSRATDYPDTQYF.

This clone has a single count. The V gene is TRBV5-6, the J gene TRBJ2-7, with D tentatively TRBD1 or TRBD2 (6 bases each). Germline V lookup: CDR1 SGHDT, CDR2 YYEEEE. This CDR3 has 12 amino acids. Trimming stripped 7 bases from V and 4 bases from J, with 12 bases between. This CDR3 reads CASGTGTYEQYV. The DNA of the CDR3 is TGTGCCAGCGGAACAGGGACTTACGAGCAGTACGTC.

The chain combines TRBV19 with TRBJ2-6; 7 bases align to TRBD1. CDR1 is LNHDA, CDR2 SQIVND, per germline (reference sequence). The trim removed 4 bases at V and 0 bases at J, leaving 9 bases unmatched. The CDR3 totals 18 residues. DNA for the CDR3: TGTGCCAGTAGTACCGACGGACAGGCAGGCTCTGGGGCCAACGTCCTGACTTTC. It translates to CASSTDGQAGSGANVLTF.

This chain joins TRBV11-2 and TRBJ2-7; D not resolved. V lost 0 bases and J 6 bases, leaving 15 bases between the germline ends. The CDR3 has 15 amino acids. Per the germline V gene, CDR1 is SGHAT and CDR2 is FQNNGV. Here the CDR3 reads CASSLDPSPVSEQYV. The CDR3 DNA reads TGTGCCAGCAGCTTAGATCCCTCTCCGGTCTCCGAGCAGTACGTC.

This clone turned up a few times. V usage is TRBV27 and J usage is TRBJ2-3; D possibly corresponds to TRBD2 (5 bases). The CDR3 runs 14 residues. Germline lookup yields CDR1 MNHEY and CDR2 SMNVEV (reference sequence). V shed 2 bases and J shed 6 bases, with 12 bases lying between them. The CDR3 here is CASSLLLGGDTQYF. The CDR3 DNA is TGTGCCAGCAGTTTACTGCTCGGCGGGGATACGCAGTATTTT.

The chain recombines TRBV11-2 with TRBJ2-2; D is unclear. The CDR3 is 13 residues long. Deletions cut 4 bases from V and 7 bases from J, with 10 bases between. CDR1 SGHAT and CDR2 FQNNGV come from the germline V gene. In nucleotides, the CDR3 is TGTGCCAGCAGCTCCCGGTCTTACGGGGAGCTGTTTTTT. Residues: CASSSRSYGELFF.

This chain connects TRBV5-1 to TRBJ1-3, with D uncertain. Per germline, CDR1 SGHRS and CDR2 YFSETQ. V shed 4 bases and J shed 2 bases, with 10 bases lying between them. The CDR3 runs to 14 residues. CDR3 bases: TGCGCCAGCAGCATGCCAGATCCTGGAAACACCATATATTTT. This gives the protein CASSMPDPGNTIYF.